One sample yielded the 7 T cell receptor beta chains listed below, sequenced in a study of T cells after yellow fever vaccination. TCRdb used MiXCR to reprocess the 5' RACE reads, holding one entry per CDR3 protein. This table holds 450,000 to 650,000 distinct CDR3 sequences, 21% found once. The sequenced sample was PBMCs, obtained about 20 days after the first yellow fever vaccination. These TCRs come from a man between 18 and 29 years old who received the YFV17D yellow fever vaccine.

The chain links TRBV18 to TRBJ2-7; D might be TRBD1 (5 bases). V was shortened by 5 bases and J by 9 bases, with 11 bases between the two germline ends. Germline V CDR1 and CDR2: KGHSH, LQKENI. The CDR3 totals 11 residues. The CDR3 region has the DNA TGTGCCAGCTCATCTCAGGGTCGGCAGTACTTC. This codes for CASSSQGRQYF.

This clonotype has a handful of counts. The chain employs TRBV6-1 and TRBJ1-1; no clear D. Trimming took off 10 bases at V and 0 bases at J, with 12 bases between the two ends. Germline V gives CDR1 MNHNS, CDR2 SASEGT. This CDR3 has 13 residues. CDR3 DNA: TGTGCCACCTATCGGACTTTGAACACTGAAGCTTTCTTT. Amino acid sequence: CATYRTLNTEAFF.

This clonotype was observed a few times. The V call is TRBV5-1, the J call TRBJ2-1, with 7 bases aligning to TRBD2. Germline V CDR1 and CDR2: SGHRS, YFSETQ. V was clipped by 3 bases and J by 4 bases; unmatched bases: 13. The CDR3 spans 17 residues. CDR3 in DNA: TGCGCCAGCAGCTCTCTAGCGGTAGACCATGGGTACAATGAGCAGTTCTTC. Protein product: CASSSLAVDHGYNEQFF.

This clonotype was counted only a few times. This chain uses TRBV10-2 with TRBJ2-1; D is possibly TRBD1 or TRBD2 (5 bases each). Trimming took off 8 bases at V and 8 bases at J, with 16 bases between the two ends. Germline V lookup: CDR1 WSHSY, CDR2 SAAADI. The CDR3 is made up of 13 amino acids. The CDR3, as DNA: TGCGCCAGCGGTCGGAGTCGAGGGGATGAGCAGTTCTTC. Its protein is CASGRSRGDEQFF.

This clonotype has just a few counts. This chain connects TRBV6-2 or TRBV6-3 to TRBJ2-3; 9 positions agree with TRBD1. Unmatched junction bases numbered 12, after V lost 6 bases and J lost 5 bases. Germline values: CDR1 MNHEY, CDR2 SVGEGT. The CDR3 runs to 16 residues. CDR3 DNA: TGTGCCAGCAGCCCGGATACAGGGGGCAAGAGAGATACGCAGTATTTT. It is translated as CASSPDTGGKRDTQYF.

The chain combines TRBV19 with TRBJ1-1; TRBD1 might be the D (6 bases). CDR3 length: 15 amino acids. Germline CDR1 reads LNHDA; CDR2 reads SQIVND (reference sequence). V was trimmed by 7 bases and J by 2 bases, leaving 17 bases between them. The DNA for the CDR3 is TGTGCCAGTACCTCCACCCCGGGACAAAACACTGAAGCTTTCTTT. Amino acids: CASTSTPGQNTEAFF.

The chain uses TRBV7-2 and TRBJ1-4; 9 positions match TRBD1. J lost 8 bases, V lost 5 bases, and 12 bases had no gene match. The length of the CDR3 is 16 residues. CDR1 is SGHTA, CDR2 FQGNSA, per germline. The CDR3 sequence is CASSLTPGTGKEKLFF. CDR3 DNA: TGTGCCAGCAGCCTAACTCCCGGGACAGGGAAAGAAAAACTGTTTTTT.